These 23 T cell receptor beta chains originate from one sample sequenced in a study of early T cells in non-severe SARS-CoV-2 infection. Each CDR3 protein is one row after TCRdb ran MiXCR on the 5' RACE reads. The repertoire consists of more than 50,000 distinct CDR3 sequences, with about 13% occurring once and the leading ten covering about 9.7%. Material: whole blood. Source of these receptors: an adult who was a healthcare worker with PCR-confirmed SARS-CoV-2 infection or an uninfected control (not recorded which).

In this sample, this clonotype turned up many times. The gene calls are TRBV28 and TRBJ1-5; D gene uncertain. The CDR3 has 15 amino acids. Germline V lookup: CDR1 MDHEN, CDR2 SYDVKM. The V end lost 3 bases, the J end lost 2 bases, and 11 bases lay between the germline ends. CDR3 nucleotides: TGTGCCAGCAGTTTTCCCCGGACCGGCAATCAGCCCCAGCATTTT. Translating gives CASSFPRTGNQPQHF. Full variable domain (outside the CDR3, taken from reference TRBV28 and TRBJ1-5): DVKVTQSSRYLVKRTGEKVFLECVQDMDHENMFWYRQDPGLGLRLIYFSYDVKMKEKGDIPEGYSVSREKKERFSLILESASTNQTSMYLCASSFPRTGNQPQHFGDGTRLSIL.

This clonotype came up many times. The CDR3 here is CSVDTGGNSPLHF. The CDR3 bases are TGCAGCGTTGATACAGGGGGCAATTCACCCCTCCACTTT. This rearrangement joins TRBV29-1 to TRBJ1-6; TRBD1 matches 9 bases. The length of the CDR3 is 13 residues. CDR1 is SQVTM, CDR2 ANQGSEA, per germline. V was clipped by 3 bases and J by 7 bases; unmatched bases: 1.

V is TRBV11-2 and J is TRBJ1-2; D gene unclear. V lost 3 bases, J lost 5 bases, and 7 bases lay in between. Germline V gene lookup returns CDR1 SGHAT and CDR2 FQNNGV. This CDR3 is 12 amino acids long. The CDR3 DNA sequence: TGTGCCAGCAGCTTTAGAACTTATGGCTACACCTTC. It is translated as CASSFRTYGYTF.

CDR3 sequence reads: CASSASENSPLHF. CDR3 DNA sequence: TGTGCCAGCAGTGCCTCTGAGAATTCACCCCTCCACTTT. The chain uses TRBV2 and TRBJ1-6; no firm D call. V was trimmed by 4 bases and J by 7 bases, leaving 8 bases between them. Germline values: CDR1 SNHLY, CDR2 FYNNEI. This CDR3 is built from 13 residues.

To note about this clonotype: A much larger clone differs by one base, so this may be a read error. Here the CDR3 reads CASGVKLAGLGEQFF. CDR3 nucleotide sequence: TGTGCCAGCGGCGTGAAACTAGCGGGACTAGGGGAGCAGTTCTTC. This chain connects TRBV9 to TRBJ2-1; TRBD2 aligns across 10 bases. The germline V gene has CDR1 SGDLS and CDR2 YYNGEE. CDR3 size: 15 residues.

The V gene is TRBV6-1, the J gene TRBJ1-1; D is ambiguous. The CDR3 runs to 14 residues. CDR1 and CDR2 from the germline V gene are MNHNS and SASEGT. Trimming took 4 bases from V and 2 from J, leaving 11 bases between them. This CDR3 is CASSAAVTNTEAFF. DNA of the CDR3: TGTGCCAGCAGTGCGGCTGTAACAAACACTGAAGCTTTCTTT.

This clonotype was counted at least ten times. The chain recombines TRBV19 with TRBJ2-3; TRBD2 might be the D (5 bases). Germline-derived CDR1 and CDR2 are LNHDA and SQIVND (reference sequence). This CDR3 region has 13 residues. V was clipped by 4 bases and J by 2 bases, with 7 bases between them. CDR3 residues: CASSNGVTDTQYF. In DNA form, the CDR3 reads TGTGCCAGTAGTAACGGGGTCACAGATACGCAGTATTTT.

The chain employs TRBV9 and TRBJ2-7; 11 nucleotides align to TRBD2. CDR1 is SGDLS, CDR2 YYNGEE, per germline. The CDR3 spans 14 residues. J gave up 5 bases and V 4 bases, and 5 bases lay outside the gene matches. The CDR3 DNA reads TGTGCCAGCAGCCCCGGGGGACTAGCGGACGAGCAGTACTTC. Its protein is CASSPGGLADEQYF.

This clonotype was counted a few times. The V call is TRBV29-1, the J call TRBJ2-1; 13 nucleotides agree with TRBD2. There are 16 residues in the CDR3. With V trimmed by 8 bases and J by 7 bases, 14 bases remained unmatched. CDR1 and CDR2 (germline): SQVTM, ANQGSEA. The DNA of the CDR3 is TGCAGCCTCGCGGGGACTAGCGGGATGTACAGTAATGAGCAGTTCTTC. Amino acid sequence: CSLAGTSGMYSNEQFF.

This clonotype was counted at least ten times. The chain recombines TRBV11-2 with TRBJ1-4; 7 bases are shared with TRBD1. The CDR3 has 15 amino acids. The J segment lost 1 base and the V segment lost 5 bases, leaving 4 bases of the junction unmatched. CDR1 is SGHAT, CDR2 FQNNGV, per germline. The CDR3 DNA is TGTGCCAGCAGCAAGAACAGGGGAACTAATGAAAAACTGTTTTTT. It translates to CASSKNRGTNEKLFF.

The genes are TRBV7-2 and TRBJ2-3; 11 bases line up with TRBD2. Germline V lookup: CDR1 SGHTA, CDR2 FQGNSA. After removal of 5 bases from V and 0 bases from J, the junction contained 7 bases not matched to a gene. This CDR3 has 17 residues. Here the CDR3 reads CASSPKWTSGSTDTQYF. CDR3 in DNA: TGTGCCAGCAGCCCGAAATGGACTAGCGGGAGCACAGATACGCAGTATTTT.

V usage is TRBV28 and J usage is TRBJ1-1, with D tentatively TRBD1 (5 bases). CDR3 length: 14 residues. Between the trimmed V and J ends, which lost 4 bases and 4 bases, there was a span of 13 bases. From germline, CDR1 is MDHEN and CDR2 SYDVKM. The DNA of the CDR3 is TGTGCCAGCAGTTCCACCGGGGGAGCCACTGAAGCTTTCTTT. Amino acid sequence: CASSSTGGATEAFF.

The V gene is TRBV12-3 or TRBV12-4, the J gene TRBJ2-4; D gene uncertain. CDR3 length equals 11 residues. V was clipped by 6 bases and J by 8 bases, with 8 bases between them. This chain's CDR3 is CASSLSHIQYF. The CDR3 region has the DNA TGTGCCAGCAGCCTTAGCCACATTCAGTACTTC.

The V gene is TRBV20-1, the J gene TRBJ2-1; 16 nucleotides line up with TRBD2. The CDR3 has 19 amino acids. From germline, CDR1 is DFQATT and CDR2 SNEGSKA (reference sequence). Trimming took 1 base from V and 2 from J; bases not matched to a gene: 8. CDR3 sequence (DNA): TGCAGTGCTAGAGCGCCGGGACTAGCGGGAGGGCCTGCCTACAATGAGCAGTTCTTC. Protein product: CSARAPGLAGGPAYNEQFF.

This clonotype turned up a few times. This chain connects TRBV3-1 to TRBJ2-7; D is unclear. V lost 6 bases, J lost 3 bases, and 18 bases lay in between. Germline lookup yields CDR1 LGHDT and CDR2 YNNKEL (reference sequence). The CDR3 consists of 15 residues. CDR3 sequence reads: CASSVPLGKFYEQYF. The CDR3 bases are TGTGCCAGCAGTGTACCCTTAGGGAAATTCTACGAGCAGTACTTC.

This clonotype was seen more than once but under ten times. V and J are TRBV11-2 and TRBJ2-1; 8 bases align to TRBD1. The CDR3 consists of 15 residues. With 2 bases clipped from V and 6 bases from J, the junction kept 6 bases outside the gene matches. The germline gives CDR1 SGHAT, CDR2 FQNNGV. CDR3 sequence reads: CASSLKDREVNEQFF. DNA of the CDR3: TGTGCCAGCAGCTTAAAGGACAGGGAGGTCAATGAGCAGTTCTTC.

In its sample, this clonotype was seen many times. The genes are TRBV20-1 and TRBJ2-5; D is unclear. Germline loops: CDR1 DFQATT, CDR2 SNEGSKA (reference sequence). This CDR3 is 13 amino acids long. V lost 4 bases and J 1 base, leaving 10 bases between the germline ends. CDR3 coding DNA: TGCAGTGCTAATGTCAAACCCCAAGAGACCCAGTACTTC. It yields the protein CSANVKPQETQYF.

In its sample, this clonotype was seen many times. The rearrangement links TRBV5-1 to TRBJ2-7, with no clear D. Germline V gene data show CDR1 as SGHRS and CDR2 as YFSETQ. The CDR3 contains 14 residues. Deletions cut 4 bases from V and 4 bases from J, with 15 bases between. CDR3 DNA: TGCGCCAGCAGCCCCTACCGGTACGGGTACGAGCAGTACTTC. Its protein is CASSPYRYGYEQYF. Using reference TRBV5-1 and TRBJ2-7 for the parts outside the CDR3, the full variable domain is KAGVTQTPRYLIKTRGQQVTLSCSPISGHRSVSWYQQTPGQGLQFLFEYFSETQRNKGNFPGRFSGRQFSNSRSEMNVSTLELGDSALYLCASSPYRYGYEQYFGPGTRLTVT.

The table lists this clonotype with many counts. The germline gene is not matched at one end of the junction; a read error may be the cause. The genes are TRBV7-7 and TRBJ2-7; the D gene is possibly TRBD2 (5 bases). This CDR3 has 13 residues. CDR1 is SSHAT and CDR2 is FNYEAQ in the germline V gene (reference sequence). The CDR3 is CASSLEGMDEQYF. Written as DNA, the CDR3 is TGTGCTAGCAGCTTAGAGGGAATGGACGAGCAGTACTTC.

This clonotype was observed a few times. The chain uses TRBV7-9 and TRBJ2-4, with D possibly matching TRBD2 (5 bases). Trimming removed 2 bases at V and 3 bases at J, with 11 bases between. Per germline, CDR1 SEHNR and CDR2 FQNEAQ (reference sequence). The CDR3 is made up of 15 amino acids. DNA for the CDR3: TGTGCCAGCAGCTTAACATCCGGAGGCAAAAACATTCAGTACTTC. Its translation is CASSLTSGGKNIQYF.

This clonotype was detected only once. A much bigger clone sits one base away, suggesting this may be a read error. The V call is TRBV7-8, the J call TRBJ1-2, with D possibly being TRBD1 (5 bases). Germline V gene sequence: CDR1 SGHVS, CDR2 FQNEAQ. This CDR3 has 13 residues. The chain's CDR3 is CASSFEGNYDYTF. The CDR3 nucleotides are TGTGCCAGCAGCTTCGAGGGGAACTATGACTACACCTTC.

This clonotype showed up just a few times. The chain combines TRBV4-1 with TRBJ1-5, with D perhaps matching TRBD1 (6 bases). V lost 4 bases and J lost 5, with 9 bases in between. The CDR3 has 13 residues. In germline, CDR1 is MGHRA, CDR2 YSYEKL. The CDR3 nucleotides read TGCGCCAGCAGCCTGGAGGGGGATCAGCCCCAGCATTTT. It encodes CASSLEGDQPQHF.

The genes are TRBV29-1 and TRBJ1-2; maybe TRBD1 (6 bases). CDR3 size: 14 residues. Deletions cut 2 bases from V and 4 bases from J, with 14 bases between. CDR1 SQVTM and CDR2 ANQGSEA come from the germline V gene. CDR3 loop: CSVELGQRIYGYTF. CDR3 bases: TGCAGCGTTGAATTAGGACAGAGAATCTATGGCTACACCTTC.